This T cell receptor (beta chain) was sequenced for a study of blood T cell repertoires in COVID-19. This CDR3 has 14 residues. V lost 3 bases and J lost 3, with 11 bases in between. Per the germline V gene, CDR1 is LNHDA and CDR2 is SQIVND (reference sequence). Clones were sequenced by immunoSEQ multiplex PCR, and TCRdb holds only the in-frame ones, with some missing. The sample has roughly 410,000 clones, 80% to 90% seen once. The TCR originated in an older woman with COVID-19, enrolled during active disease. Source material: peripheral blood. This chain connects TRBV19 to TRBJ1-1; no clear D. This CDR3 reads CASSIGSADTEAFF. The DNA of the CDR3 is TGTGCCAGTAGTATCGGGTCAGCGGACACTGAAGCTTTCTTT.